This TCR beta chain was identified during a study of T-cell memory formation after mild COVID-19. Overall study context: Clusters of TCRs were largely donor specific.

This clonotype has a handful of counts. Germline V gives CDR1 SGDLS, CDR2 YYNGEE. This CDR3 is built from 14 residues. Between the trimmed V and J ends, which lost 0 bases and 8 bases, there was a span of 12 bases. Barcoded TCR alpha and TCR beta cDNA libraries with UMIs came from 5'RACE using constant-segment primers. TCRdb itself ran the 5' RACE reads through MiXCR, one entry per CDR3 protein. The data show under 250,000 distinct CDR3 sequences, with approximately 15% seen just once and 2% to 2.5% held by the top ten. The origin of this receptor is an adult woman who had mild COVID-19 (a few samples of this study predate the infection). Cell type and time point are not known. V and J are TRBV9 and TRBJ2-4; D is ambiguous. Sequencing was performed on PBMCs or a T cell subset sorted from them (not recorded which). The CDR3 protein is CASSVGATGDIQYF. As DNA, the CDR3 is TGTGCCAGCAGCGTAGGGGCCACTGGGGACATTCAGTACTTC.